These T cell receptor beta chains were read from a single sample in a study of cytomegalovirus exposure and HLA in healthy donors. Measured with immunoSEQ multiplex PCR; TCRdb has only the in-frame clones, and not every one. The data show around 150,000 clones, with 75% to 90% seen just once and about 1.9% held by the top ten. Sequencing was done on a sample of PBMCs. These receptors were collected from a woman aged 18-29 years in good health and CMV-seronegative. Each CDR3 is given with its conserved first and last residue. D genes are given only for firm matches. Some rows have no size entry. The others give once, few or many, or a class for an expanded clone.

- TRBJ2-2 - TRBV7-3 TGTGCCAGCAGCCTGGTTGGGCAGGGGATGAACACCGGGGAGCTGTTTTTT CASSLVGQGMNTGELFF
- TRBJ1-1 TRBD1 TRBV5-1 TGCGCCAGCAGCTTGGCCGGGACAGGGGGCAGGACTGAAGCTTTCTTT CASSLAGTGGRTEAFF
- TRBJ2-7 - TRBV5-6 TGTGCCAGCAGCTTAACAGGGACCTACGAGCAGTACTTC CASSLTGTYEQYF
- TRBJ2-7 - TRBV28 TGTGCCAGCAGTTTATCAGAGGGACTGGGAGGCGAGCAGTACTTC CASSLSEGLGGEQYF
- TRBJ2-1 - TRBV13 TGTGCCAGCAGCCCTACTAGAACCGAGCAGTTCTTC CASSPTRTEQFF
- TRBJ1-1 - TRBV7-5 TGTGCCAGAAGCTTAAAAGGGGGACCCTCGAACACTGAAGCTTTCTTT CARSLKGGPSNTEAFF
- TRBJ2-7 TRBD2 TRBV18 TGTGCCAGCTCACCAGGCGGGGGGGCCGGCGAGCAGTACTTC CASSPGGGAGEQYF
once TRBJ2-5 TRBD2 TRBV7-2 TGTGCCAGCAGCCTAGGGACTAGTTCGCAGACCCAGTACTTC CASSLGTSSQTQYF
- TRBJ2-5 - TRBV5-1 TGCGCCAGCAGCTTGGACCGCGGGGTACTCCAAGAGACCCAGTACTTC CASSLDRGVLQETQYF
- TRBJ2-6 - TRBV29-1 TGCAGCGTTGATAGTGCGGGGAGCTCTGGGGCCAACGTCCTGACTTTC CSVDSAGSSGANVLTF
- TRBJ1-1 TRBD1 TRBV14 TGTGCCAGCAGCCAAGTTAGTTACAGGGGAAGGACTGAAGCTTTCTTT CASSQVSYRGRTEAFF
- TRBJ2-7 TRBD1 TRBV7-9 TGTGCCAGCAGCTTAGGTGCTGTAGGGGGCGCGTACTTC CASSLGAVGGAYF
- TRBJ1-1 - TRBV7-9 TGTGCCAGCAGCCTCATCGGGGATCTAGGTACTGAAGCTTTCTTT CASSLIGDLGTEAFF
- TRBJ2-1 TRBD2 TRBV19 TGTGCCAGTAGTATCGGGGTTGGTAGCGGGGGGGTTCAGTTCTTC CASSIGVGSGGVQFF
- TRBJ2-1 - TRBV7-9 TGTGCCAGCAGCTTATCCTCCTCCTACAATGAGCAGTTCTTC CASSLSSSYNEQFF
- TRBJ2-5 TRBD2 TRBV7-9 TGTTCCAGCAGCTTAGCGGGACTAGAAGAGACCCAGTACTTC CSSSLAGLEETQYF
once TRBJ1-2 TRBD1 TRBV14 TGTGCCAGCAGCCAGAATCGACAGGGAAACGGCTACACCTTC CASSQNRQGNGYTF
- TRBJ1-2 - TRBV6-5 TGTGCCAGCAGTACGACAGGTCTTGCCTATGGCTACACCTTC CASSTTGLAYGYTF
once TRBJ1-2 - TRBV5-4 TGTGCCAGCAGCTACCCTACTCAGGGTAACTATGGCTACACCTTC CASSYPTQGNYGYTF
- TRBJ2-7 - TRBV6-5 TGTGCCAGCAGTTACCGGGCGCGGGGCTTTTACGAGCAGTACTTC CASSYRARGFYEQYF
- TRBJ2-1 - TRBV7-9 TGTTCCAGCAGCTTAGGGGGGCACGCCTCGTCCTACAATGAGCAGTTCTTC CSSSLGGHASSYNEQFF
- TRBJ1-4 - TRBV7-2 TGTGCCAGCAGCTTAGCCCGGGACTGGAATGAAAAACTGTTTTTT CASSLARDWNEKLFF
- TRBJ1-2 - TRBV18 TGTGCCAGCTCACCCTCCTCTGACAGTCTGTATGGCTACACCTTC CASSPSSDSLYGYTF
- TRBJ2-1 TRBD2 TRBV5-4 TGTGCCGGCGGGGGACACAATGAGCAGTTCTTC CAGGGHNEQFF
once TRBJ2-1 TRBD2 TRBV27 TGTGCCAGCAGCACCTTACCGGGAGGTATAGGTGAGCAGTTCTTC CASSTLPGGIGEQFF
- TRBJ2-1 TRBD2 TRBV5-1 TGCGCCAGCAGCCTAGCGGGGAGCTCCTACAATGAGCAGTTCTTC CASSLAGSSYNEQFF
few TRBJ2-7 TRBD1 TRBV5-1 TGCGCCAGCAGCTTTATAACAGGGGACGGCTACGAGCAGTACTTC CASSFITGDGYEQYF
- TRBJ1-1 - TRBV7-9 TGTGCCAGCAGCTTAGTGTCGGGGGGGAACACTGAAGCTTTCTTT CASSLVSGGNTEAFF
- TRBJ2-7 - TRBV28 TGTGCCAGCAGTTTAGGGGAGGCAGGGACGACCTACGAGCAGTACTTC CASSLGEAGTTYEQYF
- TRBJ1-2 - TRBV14 TGTGCCAGCAGCCCACTGCGGGGGCGGGAAAACTATGGCTACACCTTC CASSPLRGRENYGYTF
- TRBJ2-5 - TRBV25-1 TGTGCCAGCAGTGAATTCCCCCCACAAGAGACCCAGTACTTC CASSEFPPQETQYF
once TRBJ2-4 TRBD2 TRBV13 TGTGCCAGCAGCTTAGCGGCGGGGGGAGCCCGACTGCTAGCCAAAAACATTCAGTACTTC CASSLAAGGARLLAKNIQYF
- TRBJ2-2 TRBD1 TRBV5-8 TGTGCCAGCAGCCCCGGGACAGCGAACACCGGGGAGCTGTTTTTT CASSPGTANTGELFF
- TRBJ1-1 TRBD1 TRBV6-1 TGTGCCAGCAGTCGGGGACAGGGAAGTACTGAAGCTTTCTTT CASSRGQGSTEAFF
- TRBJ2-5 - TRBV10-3 TGTGCCATCAATGAGTCCGCCGGTGTGGAGACCCAGTACTTC CAINESAGVETQYF
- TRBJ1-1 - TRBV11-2 TGTGCCAGCAGCAGGACACTCACTGGCCCTGAAGCTTTCTTT CASSRTLTGPEAFF
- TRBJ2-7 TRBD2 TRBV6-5 TGTGCCAGCAGCCAGACTAGCGGAGTTCCCTACGAGCAGTACTTC CASSQTSGVPYEQYF
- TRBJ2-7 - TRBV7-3 TGTGCCAGCAGCCGTAGGGGGAGCTCCTACGAGCAGTACTTC CASSRRGSSYEQYF
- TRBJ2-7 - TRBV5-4 TGTGCCAGCAGCATTGGGGCAGACGAGCAGTACTTC CASSIGADEQYF
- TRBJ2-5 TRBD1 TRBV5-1 TGCGCCAGCAGCTCCACAGGGGAGCAGGGAGAGACCCAGTACTTC CASSSTGEQGETQYF
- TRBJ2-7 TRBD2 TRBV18 TGTGCCAGCTCACCATCTCCGGCTAGCGGATACTACGAGCAGTACTTC CASSPSPASGYYEQYF
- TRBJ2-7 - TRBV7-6 TGTGCCAGCTCCCGGGGGACGCTCTACGAGCAGTACTTC CASSRGTLYEQYF
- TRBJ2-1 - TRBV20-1 TGCAGTGCTAGAGTGGAGCCGGGGCAGTTCTTC CSARVEPGQFF
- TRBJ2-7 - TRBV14 TGTGCCAGCAGCGGGGGGTTTCACGAGCAGTACTTC CASSGGFHEQYF
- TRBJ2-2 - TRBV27 TGTGCCAGCAGGCTTTCGAGGGTGAACACCGGGGAGCTGTTTTTT CASRLSRVNTGELFF
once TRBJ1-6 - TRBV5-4 TGTGCCAGCAGCTTGGGACAAGCTAATTCACCCCTCCACTTT CASSLGQANSPLHF
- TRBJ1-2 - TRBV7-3 TGTGCCAGCAGCTTAACGGGAGGGGCGGGTGGCTACACCTTC CASSLTGGAGGYTF
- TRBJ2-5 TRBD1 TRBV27 TGTGCCAGCAGTTTATCGTGGACAGGGGAAGAGACCCAGTACTTC CASSLSWTGEETQYF
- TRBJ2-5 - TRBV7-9 TGTGCCAGCAGCGCGACTAAACCACAGGGAATTGAGACCCAGTACTTC CASSATKPQGIETQYF
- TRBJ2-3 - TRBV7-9 TGTGCCAGCAGCTTATCTCCACAGGGCATCTCAGCAGATACGCAGTATTTT CASSLSPQGISADTQYF
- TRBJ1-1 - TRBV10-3 TGTGCCATCAGTGGTCTCACCGGGGGTAACACTGAAGCTTTCTTT CAISGLTGGNTEAFF
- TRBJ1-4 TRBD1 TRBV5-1 TGCGCCAGCAGCAGAGACAGGGTGGTTGAAAAACTGTTTTTT CASSRDRVVEKLFF
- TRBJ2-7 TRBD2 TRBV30 TGTGCCTGGAGTGGGACTAGCGTTGGGTACGAGCAGTACTTC CAWSGTSVGYEQYF
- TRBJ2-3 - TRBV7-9 TGTGCCAGCAGCTTACAGAATACGCAGTATTTT CASSLQNTQYF
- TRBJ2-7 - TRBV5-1 TGCGCCAGCAGCTTGAGTAGTAGCGGATACGAGCAGTACTTC CASSLSSSGYEQYF
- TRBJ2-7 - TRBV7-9 TGTGCCAGCAGCCTAGGAGGTAGCGAGCAGTACTTC CASSLGGSEQYF
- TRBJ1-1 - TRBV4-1 TGCGCCAGCAGCTATAGGGGTGGGACTGAAGCTTTCTTT CASSYRGGTEAFF
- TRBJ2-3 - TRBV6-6 TGTGCCAGCACCAACGAGTGGGGGCGAGATACGCAGTATTTT CASTNEWGRDTQYF